What follows are 31 T cell receptor beta chains derived from one specimen sequenced in a study of cytomegalovirus exposure and HLA in healthy donors. The study ran its PCR with 60 Vbeta and 13 Jbeta primers. Some clones are missing from TCRdb's copy, which holds only in-frame ones; the method was immunoSEQ multiplex PCR. The sample lists some 120,000 clones, around 73% occurring once. The material sequenced was PBMCs. These receptor sequences come from a middle-aged woman in good health and CMV-seropositive.

The V and J genes are TRBV5-6 and TRBJ1-1; D unresolved. The CDR3 covers 13 residues. Germline V gives CDR1 SGHDT, CDR2 YYEEEE. V lost 4 bases and J 0 bases, leaving 7 bases between the germline ends. CDR3 coding DNA: TGTGCCAGCAGCCGAGCCCTGAACACTGAAGCTTTCTTT. It yields the protein CASSRALNTEAFF.

A few counts support this clone. The chain is built from TRBV2 and TRBJ1-2; D gene ambiguous. Germline V gene sequence: CDR1 SNHLY, CDR2 FYNNEI. The CDR3 runs 13 residues. Trimming took off 7 bases at V and 1 base at J, with 10 bases between the two ends. The CDR3 protein is CASNTEGNYGYTF. CDR3 nucleotides: TGTGCCAGCAATACGGAGGGTAACTATGGCTACACCTTC.

This clone was observed a single time. The V call is TRBV4-3, the J call TRBJ2-3; 7 bases match TRBD2. The germline V gene encodes CDR1 LGHNA and CDR2 YSLEER. The V and J ends lost 1 base and 0 bases, in that order; junction bases with no gene match: 10. The CDR3 has 18 residues. In nucleotides, the CDR3 is TGCGCCAGCAGCCAAGCGCATCTAGGAGCGGGGAGCACAGATACGCAGTATTTT. This codes for CASSQAHLGAGSTDTQYF.

V usage is TRBV27 and J usage is TRBJ1-1; TRBD1 might be the D (5 bases). Germline lookup yields CDR1 MNHEY and CDR2 SMNVEV (reference sequence). The V end was cut by 5 bases, the J end by 0 bases, with 10 bases between. This CDR3 has 14 residues. The CDR3 reads CASSHGHLNTEAFF. The CDR3, as DNA: TGTGCCAGCAGTCACGGACACCTGAACACTGAAGCTTTCTTT.

This sequence joins TRBV7-9 and TRBJ1-1, with TRBD1 as a possible D gene (6 bases). The V and J ends lost 5 bases and 7 bases respectively, with 17 bases between them. This CDR3 comprises 14 residues. CDR1 SEHNR and CDR2 FQNEAQ come from the germline V gene (reference sequence). CDR3 loop: CASSPRGANGEAFF. The DNA for the CDR3 is TGTGCCAGCAGCCCACGGGGGGCTAACGGTGAAGCTTTCTTT.

This clone has only a few counts. The J gene is TRBJ1-1, the V gene TRBV6-5; D gene ambiguous. Germline CDR1 MNHEY, CDR2 SVGAGI. Trimming cost V 6 bases and J 7 bases, with 18 bases left between them. This CDR3 region has 14 residues. The CDR3 loop is CASRRPGQVGEAFF. The CDR3 DNA is TGTGCCAGCAGGCGACCAGGCCAGGTGGGTGAAGCTTTCTTT.

The chain combines TRBV7-2 with TRBJ2-5, with D possibly TRBD1 on 6 matching bases. The CDR3 is 14 amino acids. CDR1 is SGHTA, CDR2 FQGNSA, per germline. V dropped 5 bases and J dropped 8 bases, with 18 bases sitting between them. CDR3 region: CASSGKQGAGTQYF. CDR3 nucleotide sequence: TGTGCCAGCAGCGGGAAACAGGGAGCTGGTACCCAGTACTTC.

This clone was detected a few times. This chain joins TRBV5-1 and TRBJ2-7; perhaps TRBD1 as D (5 bases). Germline CDR1 SGHRS, CDR2 YFSETQ. Trimming stripped 2 bases from V and 1 base from J, with 10 bases between. The CDR3 has 14 residues. The CDR3 DNA reads as TGCGCCAGCAGCTTTGGCAGGGAATCCTACGAGCAGTACTTC. Translating gives CASSFGRESYEQYF.

The chain is built from TRBV9 and TRBJ2-7; 11 bases align to TRBD2. The CDR3 extends over 15 amino acids. Germline CDR1 SGDLS, CDR2 YYNGEE. V lost 4 bases to trimming and J lost 4 bases; unmatched junction nucleotides: 7. CDR3 loop: CASSPYSGGVYEQYF. The CDR3 region has the DNA TGTGCCAGCAGCCCCTATAGCGGGGGGGTATACGAGCAGTACTTC.

The V gene is TRBV29-1, the J gene TRBJ2-3; D possibly corresponds to TRBD1 (5 bases). V lost 1 base, J lost 2 bases, and 10 bases lay in between. The length of the CDR3 is 14 residues. The V gene's germline CDR1 is SQVTM and CDR2 ANQGSEA. CDR3 loop: CSVEGQTHTDTQYF. In DNA form, the CDR3 reads TGCAGCGTTGAAGGACAGACCCACACAGATACGCAGTATTTT.

The gene calls are TRBV7-9 and TRBJ1-1; unclear D gene. This CDR3 region has 12 residues. V was clipped by 3 bases and J by 2 bases, with 4 bases between them. The germline V gene encodes CDR1 SEHNR and CDR2 FQNEAQ (reference sequence). The CDR3 DNA reads as TGTGCCAGCAGCTTGACAAACACTGAAGCTTTCTTT. Its protein product is CASSLTNTEAFF.

The chain uses TRBV6-5 and TRBJ1-2, with D unclear. Trimming left V 0 bases short and J 4 bases short, with 6 bases between. CDR3 length: 13 residues. Germline V gene sequence: CDR1 MNHEY, CDR2 SVGAGI. CDR3 DNA sequence: TGTGCCAGCAGTTACTCACAGATCTATGGCTACACCTTC. Protein: CASSYSQIYGYTF.

The chain has TRBV5-1 and TRBJ2-3; no reliable D call. This CDR3 region has 14 residues. Germline CDR1 is SGHRS and CDR2 is YFSETQ. V shed 2 bases and J shed 2 bases, with 9 bases lying between them. The CDR3 DNA sequence: TGCGCCAGCAGCTTCCGACTGCCCACAGATACGCAGTATTTT. Its protein product is CASSFRLPTDTQYF.

This clone was recorded a few times. This chain uses TRBV15 with TRBJ2-3, with 7 bases lining up with TRBD2. The CDR3 length is 16 residues. V shed 5 bases and J 2 bases; nucleotides not matched to a gene: 10. CDR1 and CDR2 from the germline V gene are LNHNV and YYDKDF (reference sequence). The CDR3 loop reads CATSPRGAGVTDTQYF. CDR3 DNA: TGTGCCACCAGCCCCCGAGGGGCGGGGGTCACAGATACGCAGTATTTT.

Only a few counts were recorded for this clone. CDR3: CASSAPGLAGETQYF. The CDR3 nucleotides are TGTGCCAGCAGCGCTCCGGGACTAGCGGGGGAGACCCAGTACTTC. The rearrangement uses TRBV5-6 and TRBJ2-5; TRBD2 agrees at 13 bases. Trimming at V came to 4 bases and at J to 5 bases, leaving 5 bases not matched to a gene. The CDR3 is 15 amino acids. Germline V CDR1 and CDR2: SGHDT, YYEEEE.

The chain joins TRBV5-1 to TRBJ1-2; 7 bases fit TRBD1. The junction had 8 bases not matched to a gene; V was cut back by 4 bases and J by 5 bases. This CDR3 has 14 amino acids. The germline gives CDR1 SGHRS, CDR2 YFSETQ. CDR3 sequence: CASSHTAGQYGYTF. The CDR3 nucleotides read TGCGCCAGCAGCCATACCGCGGGACAGTATGGCTACACCTTC.

This sequence joins TRBV29-1 and TRBJ1-3; D is uncertain. Germline CDR1 and CDR2: SQVTM and ANQGSEA. The CDR3 totals 12 residues. CDR3 residues: CIALGSGNTIYF. The DNA of the CDR3 is TGCATAGCGCTGGGTTCGGGAAACACCATATATTTT.

The V and J genes are TRBV25-1 and TRBJ2-1, with D maybe TRBD2 (5 bases). CDR3 length equals 14 residues. Germline loops: CDR1 MGHDK, CDR2 SYGVNS. Trimming took 4 bases from V and 1 from J, leaving 8 bases between them. In nucleotides, the CDR3 is TGTGCCAGCAGTGCAGCGGCATCCTACAATGAGCAGTTCTTC. It translates to CASSAAASYNEQFF.

The chain couples TRBV9 to TRBJ1-2, with D maybe TRBD1 (6 bases). The CDR3 runs 15 residues. Trimming took off 0 bases at V and 4 bases at J, with 13 bases between the two ends. Germline lookup yields CDR1 SGDLS and CDR2 YYNGEE. The DNA for the CDR3 is TGTGCCAGCAGCGTAGAAGGCAGGGGTTCCTATGGCTACACCTTC. This gives the protein CASSVEGRGSYGYTF.

V is TRBV6-1 and J is TRBJ1-6; 7 bases line up with TRBD1. From germline, CDR1 is MNHNS and CDR2 SASEGT. The CDR3 is 18 amino acids. The J segment lost 9 bases and the V segment lost 1 base, leaving 15 bases of the junction unmatched. This CDR3 is CASSEDGQEGFVSSPLHF. The CDR3 coding sequence is TGTGCCAGCAGTGAAGACGGACAGGAGGGTTTCGTTAGTTCACCCCTCCACTTT.

This clone was seen just once. V is TRBV7-2 and J is TRBJ2-7; D gene ambiguous. There are 15 residues in the CDR3. CDR1 is SGHTA, CDR2 FQGNSA, per germline. V lost 3 bases and J 3 bases, leaving 15 bases between the germline ends. DNA for the CDR3: TGTGCCAGCAGCTTCCAGGCAACTCAGATCTACGAGCAGTACTTC. Protein: CASSFQATQIYEQYF.

On this clone itself: Other DNA sequences in this sample translate to the same CDR3. The rearrangement joins TRBV18 to TRBJ1-6; 8 positions match TRBD1. Germline values: CDR1 KGHSH, CDR2 LQKENI. The length of the CDR3 is 15 residues. With V trimmed by 3 bases and J by 7 bases, 5 bases remained unmatched. CDR3: CASSPGQGGNSPLHF. The CDR3 DNA follows: TGTGCCAGCTCACCTGGACAGGGCGGGAATTCACCCCTCCACTTT.

This chain connects TRBV6-5 to TRBJ2-7, with 9 bases that match TRBD1. Germline-derived CDR1 and CDR2 are MNHEY and SVGAGI. V dropped 0 bases and J dropped 5; count of bases not matched to a gene: 8. This CDR3 has 16 amino acids. CDR3 sequence (DNA): TGTGCCAGCAGTTACTCGTTCACAGGGGGCGGTCACGAGCAGTACTTC. This encodes CASSYSFTGGGHEQYF.

A few counts support this clone. The V call is TRBV25-1, the J call TRBJ2-2; perhaps TRBD2 as D (6 bases). This CDR3 comprises 14 residues. V was cut by 6 bases and J by 2 bases, with 10 bases left in between. From germline, CDR1 is MGHDK and CDR2 SYGVNS. The CDR3 bases are TGTGCCAGCAGCGGGACTCTTAACACCGGGGAGCTGTTTTTT. Amino acid sequence: CASSGTLNTGELFF.

This sequence joins TRBV9 and TRBJ2-5; 9 bases match TRBD2. The V and J ends lost 3 bases and 5 bases, in that order; junction bases with no gene match: 11. Germline CDR1 and CDR2: SGDLS and YYNGEE. This CDR3 contains 16 residues. The CDR3 DNA reads as TGTGCCAGCAGCGAGACGGGGGGACTAGCTTTTGAGACCCAGTACTTC. This translates into CASSETGGLAFETQYF.

The J gene is TRBJ2-7, the V gene TRBV4-2; 12 bases are a match to TRBD2. In germline, CDR1 is LGHNA, CDR2 YNFKEQ. The CDR3 covers 14 residues. The trim removed 1 base at V and 5 bases at J, leaving 0 bases unmatched. The CDR3 sequence is CASSQGLAGDEQYF. The CDR3 nucleotides are TGTGCCAGCAGCCAAGGACTAGCGGGGGACGAGCAGTACTTC.

This clone has only one observation. The rearrangement joins TRBV29-1 to TRBJ2-1; D gene unclear. The V end lost 0 bases, the J end lost 4 bases, and 13 bases lay between the germline ends. Germline-derived CDR1 and CDR2 are SQVTM and ANQGSEA. This CDR3 is 15 amino acids long. The CDR3 DNA follows: TGCAGCGTTGAAGATTGGCAGCGTGCTTACAATGAGCAGTTCTTC. Translated, it gives CSVEDWQRAYNEQFF.

The gene calls are TRBV11-2 and TRBJ2-1; 9 bases map to TRBD1. V lost 5 bases to trimming and J lost 13 bases; unmatched junction nucleotides: 6. Germline V CDR1 and CDR2: SGHAT, FQNNGV. The CDR3 has 12 amino acids. As DNA, the CDR3 is TGTGCCAGCAGCGAGACAGGGGGTGCCCAGTTCTTC. Protein product: CASSETGGAQFF.

The DNA of the CDR3 is TGTGCCAGCAGTTGGGGAACGGGATACGAGCAGTACTTC. It encodes CASSWGTGYEQYF. The rearrangement links TRBV27 to TRBJ2-7; D might be TRBD2 (5 bases). V lost 4 bases to trimming and J lost 4 bases, with 11 bases between them. The CDR3 runs to 13 residues. CDR1 is MNHEY, CDR2 SMNVEV, per germline (reference sequence).

This chain uses TRBV4-1 with TRBJ2-7; 11 nucleotides agree with TRBD1. J was trimmed by 5 bases and V by 1 base; bases with no gene match: 1. The germline CDR1 and CDR2 sequences are MGHRA and YSYEKL. CDR3 length: 14 residues. The CDR3 sequence is CASSQGTGGNEQYF. CDR3 DNA sequence: TGCGCCAGCAGCCAAGGGACAGGGGGCAACGAGCAGTACTTC.

The chain joins TRBV7-9 to TRBJ2-7; 8 positions agree with TRBD2. Germline-derived CDR1 and CDR2 are SEHNR and FQNEAQ (reference sequence). Trimming at V came to 5 bases and at J to 0 bases, leaving 3 bases not matched to a gene. This CDR3 is 14 amino acids long. CDR3 sequence (DNA): TGTGCCAGCAGCCAAGCGGGGGCCTCCTACGAGCAGTACTTC. Translation: CASSQAGASYEQYF.